This entry lists 20 T cell receptor beta chains sequenced from one sample in a study of blood T cell repertoires in COVID-19. The data were produced by immunoSEQ multiplex PCR, yet TCRdb's version contains in-frame clones alone and is incomplete. The table has over 100,000 clones, over 75% seen once; the top ten hold 6.5% to 8%. The material sequenced was peripheral blood. Receptors were obtained from a woman aged 50 to 60 with acute or convalescent COVID-19.

This chain joins TRBV7-9 and TRBJ1-5, with TRBD1 identical over 9 bases. CDR1 SEHNR and CDR2 FQNEAQ come from the germline V gene (reference sequence). This CDR3 has 17 amino acids. The trim removed 6 bases at V and 4 bases at J, leaving 13 bases unmatched. This chain's CDR3 is CASRPPGTGPLNQPQHF. The CDR3 region has the DNA TGTGCCAGCAGACCCCCCGGGACAGGGCCCCTAAATCAGCCCCAGCATTTT.

This chain uses TRBV19 with TRBJ2-7, with D maybe TRBD2 (6 bases). The length of the CDR3 is 14 residues. The V end lost 4 bases, the J end lost 0 bases, and 10 bases lay between the germline ends. Germline V lookup: CDR1 LNHDA, CDR2 SQIVND (reference sequence). The CDR3 reads CASSRGGNSYEQYF. Written as DNA, the CDR3 is TGTGCCAGTAGTAGAGGAGGGAACTCCTACGAGCAGTACTTC.

This clone appeared a single time. This chain joins TRBV19 and TRBJ1-2; D is ambiguous. V lost 6 bases to trimming and J lost 6 bases, with 11 bases between them. The CDR3 loop spans 12 amino acids. Looked up from germline, CDR1 is LNHDA and CDR2 is SQIVND (reference sequence). As DNA, the CDR3 is TGTGCCAGTAGGGCAGGCATAGATGGCTACACCTTC. Its protein is CASRAGIDGYTF.

J is TRBJ2-3 and V is TRBV18; 12 bases agree with TRBD2. The CDR3 is made up of 16 amino acids. CDR1 and CDR2 from the germline V gene are KGHSH and LQKENI. V shed 6 bases and J 2 bases; nucleotides not matched to a gene: 6. Here the CDR3 reads CASSPTSGGFTDTQYF. In DNA, the CDR3 is TGTGCCAGCTCGCCCACTAGCGGGGGGTTCACAGATACGCAGTATTTT.

The chain links TRBV19 to TRBJ1-5; 8 bases are shared with TRBD1. The germline gives CDR1 LNHDA, CDR2 SQIVND (reference sequence). The CDR3 extends over 14 amino acids. Trimming took 3 bases from V and 5 from J; bases not matched to a gene: 3. The CDR3 region is CASSMGQEYQPQHF. The DNA of the CDR3 is TGTGCCAGTAGTATGGGACAGGAATATCAGCCCCAGCATTTT.

The chain combines TRBV6-5 with TRBJ1-4; possibly TRBD1 for D (5 bases). This CDR3 contains 13 residues. With 7 bases removed from V and 5 bases from J, the gap between germline ends came to 11 bases. Germline V CDR1 and CDR2: MNHEY, SVGAGI. CDR3 sequence reads: CASTPRGNEKLFF. The CDR3 DNA follows: TGTGCCAGCACGCCACGGGGGAATGAAAAACTGTTTTTT.

The CDR3 DNA is TGTGCCAGCAGTTCCCATACCCCAGGGTACACTGAAGCTTTCTTT. This encodes CASSSHTPGYTEAFF. The chain couples TRBV28 to TRBJ1-1; D is possibly TRBD1 (5 bases). The CDR3 is 15 amino acids. The V and J ends lost 4 bases and 3 bases respectively, with 15 bases between them. Germline lookup yields CDR1 MDHEN and CDR2 SYDVKM.

The chain carries TRBV5-1 and TRBJ2-1; D gene uncertain. V shed 0 bases and J shed 0 bases, with 10 bases lying between them. This CDR3 has 16 amino acids. CDR1 and CDR2 (germline): SGHRS, YFSETQ. In nucleotides, the CDR3 is TGCGCCAGCAGCTTGGAAGCGACGAGCTCCTACAATGAGCAGTTCTTC. Its protein product is CASSLEATSSYNEQFF.

The chain couples TRBV10-3 to TRBJ1-5; 7 bases agree with TRBD1. Germline values: CDR1 ENHRY, CDR2 SYGVKD. CDR3 length: 14 residues. Trimming cost V 4 bases and J 7 bases; bases outside gene matches: 7. The CDR3 DNA sequence: TGTGCCATCAGTGGGACAGGCTCAATCCAGCCCCAGCATTTT. Residues: CAISGTGSIQPQHF.

V usage is TRBV2 and J usage is TRBJ1-2; 7 bases align to TRBD1. The CDR3 spans 13 residues. V was pared by 6 bases and J by 5 bases, with 6 bases of the junction left unmatched. Germline V lookup: CDR1 SNHLY, CDR2 FYNNEI. The CDR3 nucleotides read TGTGCCAGCAGATTGGGACAGCTGTATGGCTACACCTTC. It yields the protein CASRLGQLYGYTF.

This clone was counted once. V is TRBV5-6 and J is TRBJ2-5; tentatively, D is TRBD1 (5 bases). Germline CDR1 reads SGHDT; CDR2 reads YYEEEE. The CDR3 totals 16 residues. V lost 4 bases to trimming and J lost 3 bases, with 19 bases between them. The DNA of the CDR3 is TGTGCCAGCAGCCAGATAGACAGCGCTCGGGAAGAGACCCAGTACTTC. It is translated as CASSQIDSAREETQYF.

The chain uses TRBV5-1 and TRBJ2-5, with D unclear. The V gene lost 1 base and the J gene lost 3 bases, with 7 bases spanning the gap. Germline lookup yields CDR1 SGHRS and CDR2 YFSETQ. The CDR3 consists of 13 residues. The CDR3 DNA reads TGCGCCAGCAGCTTGAGCCACGAAGAGACCCAGTACTTC. Translated: CASSLSHEETQYF.

The J gene is TRBJ1-2, the V gene TRBV6-1; 9 bases are shared with TRBD1. The CDR3 runs 15 residues. V trimming: 0 bases; J trimming: 6 bases; junction bases outside the gene matches: 5. Germline loops: CDR1 MNHNS, CDR2 SASEGT. CDR3 residues: CASSEAGDRANGYTF. The CDR3 bases are TGTGCCAGCAGTGAAGCCGGGGACAGGGCTAATGGCTACACCTTC.

The J gene is TRBJ2-5, the V gene TRBV7-2; 11 bases are a match to TRBD2. The ends lost 3 bases at V and 4 bases at J; junction bases unmatched: 4. The germline gives CDR1 SGHTA, CDR2 FQGNSA. The CDR3 covers 15 residues. CDR3 protein: CASSFSGGAGETQYF. The CDR3 DNA sequence: TGTGCCAGCAGCTTTAGCGGGGGGGCCGGAGAGACCCAGTACTTC.

The chain couples TRBV11-2 to TRBJ1-2, with D maybe TRBD1 (5 bases). With 4 bases removed from V and 5 bases from J, the gap between germline ends came to 14 bases. Germline lookup yields CDR1 SGHAT and CDR2 FQNNGV. The CDR3 has 14 amino acids. The CDR3 protein is CASSSNLGGYGYTF. The CDR3 region has the DNA TGTGCCAGCAGCTCTAACCTGGGGGGGTATGGCTACACCTTC.

V gene TRBV19 combines with J gene TRBJ1-2, with D possibly matching TRBD1 (5 bases). The CDR3 runs to 13 residues. Germline CDR1 and CDR2: LNHDA and SQIVND (reference sequence). Trimming took off 3 bases at V and 5 bases at J, with 10 bases between the two ends. CDR3: CASSISGLYGYTF. CDR3 nucleotides: TGTGCCAGTAGTATCTCAGGGTTATATGGCTACACCTTC.

V usage is TRBV3-1 (or the pseudogene TRBV3-2) and J usage is TRBJ1-5; 9 nucleotides align to TRBD1. The CDR3 has 15 amino acids. The germline V gene has CDR1 LGHDT and CDR2 YNNKEL (reference sequence). With V trimmed by 1 base and J by 5 bases, 3 bases remained unmatched. The CDR3 sequence is CASSQGDREYQPQHF. The CDR3 coding sequence is TGTGCCAGCAGCCAAGGGGACAGGGAGTATCAGCCCCAGCATTTT.

This clone was detected only a few times. This chain links TRBV6-5 with TRBJ1-2, with TRBD1 as a possible D gene (6 bases). CDR1 and CDR2 from the germline V gene are MNHEY and SVGAGI. This CDR3 is 13 amino acids long. Trimming removed 0 bases at V and 8 bases at J, with 10 bases between. CDR3 sequence (DNA): TGTGCCAGCAGTTACTCGGCAGGGGAGGGCTACACCTTC. It yields the protein CASSYSAGEGYTF.

The chain is built from TRBV3-1 (or the pseudogene TRBV3-2) and TRBJ2-7, with a weak D call TRBD2 (5 bases). The CDR3 spans 16 residues. CDR1 is LGHDT and CDR2 is YNNKEL in the germline V gene (reference sequence). V was pared by 2 bases and J by 0 bases, with 14 bases between. This chain's CDR3 is CASSQQYRGSSYEQYF. DNA for the CDR3: TGTGCCAGCAGCCAACAGTATCGGGGAAGCTCCTACGAGCAGTACTTC.

This clone was seen a handful of times. At the DNA level, this CDR3 is encoded by other sequences in the same sample as well. This rearrangement joins TRBV2 to TRBJ2-1, with 9 bases matching TRBD2. CDR3 length equals 14 residues. The germline V gene has CDR1 SNHLY and CDR2 FYNNEI. J was trimmed by 4 bases and V by 9 bases; bases with no gene match: 7. The CDR3 reads CASSRLAGYNEQFF. The DNA of the CDR3 is TGTGCCAGTTCTCGCCTAGCGGGATACAATGAGCAGTTCTTC.